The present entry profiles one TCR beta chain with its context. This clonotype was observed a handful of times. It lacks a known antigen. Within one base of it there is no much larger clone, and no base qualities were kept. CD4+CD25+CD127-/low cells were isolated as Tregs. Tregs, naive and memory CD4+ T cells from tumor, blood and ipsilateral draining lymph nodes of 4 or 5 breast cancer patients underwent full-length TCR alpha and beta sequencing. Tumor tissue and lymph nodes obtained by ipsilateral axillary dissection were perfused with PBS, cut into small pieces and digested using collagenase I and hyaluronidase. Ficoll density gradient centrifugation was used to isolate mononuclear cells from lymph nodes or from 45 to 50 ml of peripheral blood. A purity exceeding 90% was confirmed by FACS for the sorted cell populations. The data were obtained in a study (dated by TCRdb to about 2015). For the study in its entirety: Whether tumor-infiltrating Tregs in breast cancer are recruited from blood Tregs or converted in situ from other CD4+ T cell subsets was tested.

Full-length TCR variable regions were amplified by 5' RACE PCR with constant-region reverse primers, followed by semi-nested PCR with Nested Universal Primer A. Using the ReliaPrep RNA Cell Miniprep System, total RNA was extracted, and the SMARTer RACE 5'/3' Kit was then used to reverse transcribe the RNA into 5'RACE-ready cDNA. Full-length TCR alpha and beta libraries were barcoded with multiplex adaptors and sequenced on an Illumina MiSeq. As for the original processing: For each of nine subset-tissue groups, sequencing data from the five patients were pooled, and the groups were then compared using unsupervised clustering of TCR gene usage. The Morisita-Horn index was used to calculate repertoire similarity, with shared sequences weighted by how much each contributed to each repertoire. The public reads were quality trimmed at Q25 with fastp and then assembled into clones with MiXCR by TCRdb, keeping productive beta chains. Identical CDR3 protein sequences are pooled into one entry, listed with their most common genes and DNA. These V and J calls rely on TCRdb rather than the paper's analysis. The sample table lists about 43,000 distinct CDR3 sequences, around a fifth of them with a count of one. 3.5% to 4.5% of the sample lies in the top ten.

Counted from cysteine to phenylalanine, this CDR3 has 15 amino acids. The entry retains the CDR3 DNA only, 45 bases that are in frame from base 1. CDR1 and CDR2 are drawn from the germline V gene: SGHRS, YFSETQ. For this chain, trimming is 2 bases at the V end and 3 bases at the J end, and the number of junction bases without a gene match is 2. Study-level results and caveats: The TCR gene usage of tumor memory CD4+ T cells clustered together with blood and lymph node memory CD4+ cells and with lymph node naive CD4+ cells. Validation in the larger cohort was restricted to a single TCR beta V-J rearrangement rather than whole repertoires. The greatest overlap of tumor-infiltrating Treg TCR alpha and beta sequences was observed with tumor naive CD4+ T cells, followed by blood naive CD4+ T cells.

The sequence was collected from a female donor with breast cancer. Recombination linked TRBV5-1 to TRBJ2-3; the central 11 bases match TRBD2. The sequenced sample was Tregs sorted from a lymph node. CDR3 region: CASSFLAGGTDTQYF. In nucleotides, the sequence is TGCGCCAGCAGCTTTCTAGCGGGAGGTACAGATACGCAGTATTTT.